This T cell receptor beta chain was recovered during a study of radiation and T cells in renal cell carcinoma. Study background: Nephrectomy followed 15 Gy stereotactic body radiation by 4 weeks.

Regarding this clone: The antigen remains unidentified.

Whole-study findings and limits: Pretreatment tumor biopsies were lacking, so baseline clonotypes are unknown.

The time point was: baseline pretreatment blood. Treatment noted: 15 Gy SBRT to primary tumor, nephrectomy 4 weeks later. Clear cell pathology was present in this patient's renal cell carcinoma. The junction had 3 bases not matched to a gene; V was cut back by 3 bases and J by 7 bases. Germline lookup yields CDR1 SGHRS and CDR2 YFSETQ. This CDR3 is 12 amino acids long. Libraries were prepared by immunoSEQ multiplex PCR; TCRdb keeps only in-frame clonotypes and omits some of them. The sample has about 95,000 clones, 75% to 90% seen once. The chain uses TRBV5-1 and TRBJ1-1; 7 positions match TRBD1. This sequence originates from a middle-aged man with renal cell carcinoma. Here the sequenced sample was blood, taken from a patient whose treatment included radiotherapy and nephrectomy. The CDR3 DNA follows: TGCGCCAGCAGCTCTGGGACAGTTGAAGCTTTCTTT. It yields the protein CASSSGTVEAFF.